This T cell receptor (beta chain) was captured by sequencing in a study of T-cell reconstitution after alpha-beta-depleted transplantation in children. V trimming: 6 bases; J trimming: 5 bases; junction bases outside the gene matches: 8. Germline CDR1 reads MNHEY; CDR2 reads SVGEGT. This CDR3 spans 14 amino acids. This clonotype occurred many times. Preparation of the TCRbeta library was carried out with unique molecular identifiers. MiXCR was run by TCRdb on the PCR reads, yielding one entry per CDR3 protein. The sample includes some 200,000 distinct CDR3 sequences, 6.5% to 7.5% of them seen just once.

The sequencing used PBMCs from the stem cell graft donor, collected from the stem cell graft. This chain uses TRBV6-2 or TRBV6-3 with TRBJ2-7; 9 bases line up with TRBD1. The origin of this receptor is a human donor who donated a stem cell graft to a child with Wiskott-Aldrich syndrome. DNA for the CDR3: TGTGCCAGCAGGCGACAGGGGGTTCATGACGAGCAGTACTTC. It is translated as CASRRQGVHDEQYF.